Each of the 32 T cell receptor beta chains below was sequenced from the same sample in a study of T cells in Graves' hyperthyroidism and ophthalmopathy (dated by TCRdb to about 2019). Libraries came from multiplex PCR. Data came from an Illumina HiSeq 2000. The TCR beta CDR3 regions were amplified from the RNA transcripts. The first round of RT-PCR for the TCR CDR3 was performed with the HTBI primer set and the Qiagen OneStep RT-PCR kit. The public sequencing data were trimmed at Q25 with fastp and processed into clonotypes with MiXCR by TCRdb, which kept only in-frame beta chains. Rows merge per CDR3 protein into single entries with the most common DNA and genes. The sample data list 380,000 or so distinct CDR3 sequences, and roughly 14% of these were observed just once. Less than 25% of the sample is taken by the ten largest. Sequenced input: blood. The receptors originated from a man aged 25 to 40 with Graves' hyperthyroidism that later progressed to Graves' ophthalmopathy.

The sample holds a few counts of this clonotype. This rearrangement joins TRBV7-9 to TRBJ1-2; TRBD1 aligns across 7 bases. Trimming at V came to 5 bases and at J to 7 bases, leaving 7 bases not matched to a gene. CDR1 SEHNR and CDR2 FQNEAQ come from the germline V gene (reference sequence). This CDR3 contains 13 residues. This CDR3 reads CASSGQVLFGYTF. The CDR3 DNA sequence: TGTGCCAGCAGCGGACAGGTTTTGTTTGGCTACACCTTC.

Ten or more counts support this clonotype. The chain links TRBV28 to TRBJ1-4, with D maybe TRBD1 (5 bases). This CDR3 has 15 residues. The V end lost 5 bases, the J end lost 8 bases, and 18 bases lay between the germline ends. CDR1 MDHEN and CDR2 SYDVKM come from the germline V gene. CDR3 region: CASSPPRDGLEKLFF. DNA for the CDR3: TGTGCCAGCAGTCCCCCGAGGGACGGGCTGGAAAAACTGTTTTTT.

This clonotype was counted between two and nine times. The chain joins TRBV3-1 to TRBJ2-5, with 10 bases lining up with TRBD1. V trimming: 6 bases; J trimming: 0 bases; junction bases outside the gene matches: 16. The CDR3 totals 19 residues. Germline CDR1 is LGHDT and CDR2 is YNNKEL (reference sequence). CDR3 protein: CASSSTTGGLSWNQETQYF. The CDR3 coding sequence is TGTGCCAGCAGTTCGACGACAGGGGGCTTAAGTTGGAACCAAGAGACCCAGTACTTC.

In this sample, this clonotype turned up many times. J is TRBJ2-5 and V is TRBV13; D is tentatively TRBD1 or TRBD2 (6 bases each). Trimming stripped 2 bases from V and 4 bases from J, with 17 bases between. The CDR3 has 16 amino acids. Germline CDR1 is PRHDT and CDR2 is FYEKMQ (reference sequence). CDR3 coding DNA: TGTGCCAGCAGCTTACAGGGGACTTTCTGGGGAGAGACCCAGTACTTC. Translated, it gives CASSLQGTFWGETQYF. Combining the CDR3 with reference TRBV13 and TRBJ2-5 gives the whole variable domain AAGVIQSPRHLIKEKRETATLKCYPIPRHDTVYWYQQGPGQDPQFLISFYEKMQSDKGSIPDRFSAQQFSDYHSELNMSSLELGDSALYFCASSLQGTFWGETQYFGPGTRLLVL.

Ten or more counts support this clonotype. The chain recombines TRBV20-1 with TRBJ2-3, with D perhaps matching TRBD1 (6 bases). Germline V lookup: CDR1 DFQATT, CDR2 SNEGSKA (reference sequence). The V end was cut by 0 bases, the J end by 6 bases, with 16 bases between. The CDR3 is 15 residues long. CDR3 sequence (DNA): TGCAGTGCTAGAGATGGGGCAGGCCAGGGGGATACGCAGTATTTT. Translation: CSARDGAGQGDTQYF.

V usage is TRBV12-3 or TRBV12-4 and J usage is TRBJ2-6, with 9 bases aligning to TRBD1. J gave up 0 bases and V 3 bases, and 6 bases lay outside the gene matches. The CDR3 has 18 amino acids. The DNA for the CDR3 is TGTGCCAGCAGTTTCTCGGGGACAGGGATCTCTGGGGCCAACGTCCTGACTTTC. It translates to CASSFSGTGISGANVLTF.

This clonotype came up many times. This sequence joins TRBV6-1 and TRBJ1-1; maybe TRBD1 (5 bases). Germline loops: CDR1 MNHNS, CDR2 SASEGT. The CDR3 totals 15 residues. The ends were cut back, 10 bases at V and 4 bases at J, with 22 bases in the middle. The CDR3 is CATKGSGHGGTEAFF. The CDR3, as DNA: TGTGCCACTAAGGGGTCCGGTCACGGGGGCACTGAAGCTTTCTTT.

The gene calls are TRBV5-4 and TRBJ2-1; 9 positions agree with TRBD2. Unmatched junction bases numbered 3, after V lost 4 bases and J lost 1 base. The CDR3 contains 15 residues. The germline gives CDR1 SGHNT, CDR2 YYREEE (reference sequence). CDR3 region: CASSGGGASYNEQFF. The CDR3, as DNA: TGTGCCAGCAGCGGCGGGGGGGCTTCCTACAATGAGCAGTTCTTC. Using reference TRBV5-4 and TRBJ2-1 for the parts outside the CDR3, the full variable domain is ETGVTQSPTHLIKTRGQQVTLRCSSQSGHNTVSWYQQALGQGPQFIFQYYREEENGRGNFPPRFSGLQFPNYSSELNVNALELDDSALYLCASSGGGASYNEQFFGPGTRLTVL.

This clonotype has more than one count but fewer than ten. This rearrangement joins TRBV30 to TRBJ1-6; tentative D call: TRBD1 (5 bases). Looked up from germline, CDR1 is GTSNPN and CDR2 is SVGIG (reference sequence). V gave up 2 bases and J gave up 8 bases, with 16 bases separating them. The CDR3 is made up of 15 amino acids. In DNA, the CDR3 is TGTGCCTGGAGTCCGGCCGGGACTCAAGATTCACCCCTCCACTTT. As protein: CAWSPAGTQDSPLHF.

This clonotype was counted ten times or more. The junction departs from the called germline gene at one end, perhaps through a read error. The CDR3 nucleotides read TGTGCCAGCAGCTTAAGGTCCTCCTCTAATTCACCCCTCCACTTT. Protein sequence: CASSLRSSSNSPLHF. This chain links TRBV7-6 with TRBJ1-6; D is undetermined. The CDR3 has 15 residues. Per the germline V gene, CDR1 is SGHVS and CDR2 is FNYEAQ.

This clonotype was detected many times. The chain has TRBV24-1 and TRBJ2-5; 7 positions agree with TRBD1. The ends lost 6 bases at V and 5 bases at J; junction bases unmatched: 8. This CDR3 has 14 amino acids. Germline-derived CDR1 and CDR2 are KGHDR and SFDVKD. CDR3 in DNA: TGTGCCACCAGTTCGACAGGGCACGATGAGACCCAGTACTTC. It yields the protein CATSSTGHDETQYF.

Ten or more counts support this clonotype. This rearrangement joins TRBV10-2 to TRBJ2-7, with D uncertain. Per the germline V gene, CDR1 is WSHSY and CDR2 is SAAADI. V gave up 2 bases and J gave up 1 base, with 12 bases separating them. The CDR3 covers 15 residues. CDR3 coding DNA: TGCGCCAGCAGTGAGGTACAGATTTCTTCCTACGAGCAGTACTTC. Its protein is CASSEVQISSYEQYF.

This sequence joins TRBV9 and TRBJ2-7; 12 bases agree with TRBD2. The CDR3 runs 15 residues. Per germline, CDR1 SGDLS and CDR2 YYNGEE. V trimming: 4 bases; J trimming: 5 bases; junction bases outside the gene matches: 7. The CDR3 nucleotides are TGTGCCAGCAGCCCCCTAGCGGGGGGGATTCACGAGCAGTACTTC. Encoded protein: CASSPLAGGIHEQYF.

This clonotype has ten or more counts. The rearrangement links TRBV27 to TRBJ2-3; TRBD1 agrees at 10 bases. The V gene's germline CDR1 is MNHEY and CDR2 SMNVEV (reference sequence). V shed 5 bases, J shed 0 bases, and the junction held 5 bases outside the gene matches. CDR3 size: 16 residues. The CDR3 reads CASSLLGQGSTDTQYF. In nucleotides, the CDR3 is TGTGCCAGCAGTCTTTTGGGACAGGGGAGCACAGATACGCAGTATTTT.

This clonotype was seen ten or more times. The chain couples TRBV28 to TRBJ1-2; D unresolved. From germline, CDR1 is MDHEN and CDR2 SYDVKM. This CDR3 has 12 amino acids. V was clipped by 6 bases and J by 7 bases, with 12 bases between them. CDR3 loop: CASSPDVGGYTF. CDR3 bases: TGTGCCAGCAGCCCGGACGTAGGTGGCTACACCTTC.

This clonotype was seen ten or more times. The chain uses TRBV19 and TRBJ1-4; 8 positions agree with TRBD1. The CDR3 covers 15 residues. Germline lookup yields CDR1 LNHDA and CDR2 SQIVND (reference sequence). The J segment lost 8 bases and the V segment lost 7 bases, leaving 12 bases of the junction unmatched. In DNA form, the CDR3 reads TGTGCCAGTAACACCCCAGGGGGCCTCGAAGAAAAACTGTTTTTT. Protein: CASNTPGGLEEKLFF. The whole variable domain, filled in from reference TRBV19 and TRBJ1-4, reads DGGITQSPKYLFRKEGQNVTLSCEQNLNHDAMYWYRQDPGQGLRLIYYSQIVNDFQKGDIAEGYSVSREKKESFPLTVTSAQKNPTAFYLCASNTPGGLEEKLFFGSGTQLSVL.

This clonotype occurred many times. This rearrangement joins TRBV20-1 to TRBJ1-2; tentative D call: TRBD1 (5 bases). With 4 bases removed from V and 7 bases from J, the gap between germline ends came to 16 bases. Germline CDR1 reads DFQATT; CDR2 reads SNEGSKA (reference sequence). The CDR3 extends over 13 amino acids. CDR3 bases: TGCAGTGCTATCGGCAGGGTGGGGGTTGGCTACACCTTC. This codes for CSAIGRVGVGYTF.

This clonotype showed up many times. The V call is TRBV2, the J call TRBJ1-5; maybe TRBD1 (5 bases). CDR3 length: 15 amino acids. V lost 5 bases to trimming and J lost 1 base, with 12 bases between them. In germline, CDR1 is SNHLY, CDR2 FYNNEI. The CDR3 here is CASSSGGVSNQPQHF. The CDR3 DNA reads as TGTGCCAGCAGTTCGGGGGGTGTGAGCAATCAGCCCCAGCATTTT.

This clonotype was detected ten times or more. The J gene is TRBJ2-7, the V gene TRBV6-5, with a tentative D call TRBD2 (6 bases). This CDR3 spans 14 amino acids. The germline V gene has CDR1 MNHEY and CDR2 SVGAGI. V gave up 0 bases and J gave up 4 bases, with 10 bases separating them. The CDR3 bases are TGTGCCAGCAGTTACTCGGAGGGGAAGTACGAGCAGTACTTC. Its translation: CASSYSEGKYEQYF.

This clonotype was seen at least ten times. This chain joins TRBV28 and TRBJ2-7; D is unresolved. Trimming removed 2 bases at V and 3 bases at J, with 11 bases between. CDR3 length: 14 residues. CDR1 and CDR2 (germline): MDHEN, SYDVKM. CDR3: CASSLGPSSYEQYF. CDR3 nucleotides: TGTGCCAGCAGTTTAGGACCCTCTAGCTACGAGCAGTACTTC.

Many counts were recorded for this clonotype. The CDR3 protein is CASSRTVAGGYNEQFF. Here the CDR3 DNA reads TGTGCCAGCTCTCGAACGGTAGCGGGGGGGTACAATGAGCAGTTCTTC. The V call is TRBV2, the J call TRBJ2-1; the match to TRBD2 covers 11 bases. Germline trimming cut 8 bases from V and 4 bases from J; bases unmatched to any gene: 10. Germline V gene lookup returns CDR1 SNHLY and CDR2 FYNNEI. The CDR3 extends over 16 amino acids.

The chain joins TRBV19 to TRBJ2-7; D unclear. The CDR3 is made up of 13 amino acids. Per the germline V gene, CDR1 is LNHDA and CDR2 is SQIVND (reference sequence). Deletions cut 4 bases from V and 2 bases from J, with 9 bases between. CDR3 nucleotide sequence: TGTGCCAGTAGTAATGGGTTTACCTACGAGCAGTACTTC. Amino acids: CASSNGFTYEQYF.

This CDR3 is CSAVPTLGTESGEQYF. As DNA, the CDR3 is TGCAGTGCCGTCCCGACGTTGGGGACAGAGTCGGGGGAGCAGTACTTC. V gene TRBV20-1 combines with J gene TRBJ2-7; 7 positions agree with TRBD1. This CDR3 contains 16 residues. With 6 bases clipped from V and 7 bases from J, the junction kept 21 bases outside the gene matches. The germline CDR1 and CDR2 sequences are DFQATT and SNEGSKA (reference sequence).

This clonotype has a handful of counts. V usage is TRBV29-1 and J usage is TRBJ2-1; a possible D gene is TRBD1 (5 bases). CDR3 length: 15 amino acids. Germline V gene lookup returns CDR1 SQVTM and CDR2 ANQGSEA. Between the trimmed V and J ends, which lost 1 base and 2 bases, there was a span of 12 bases. CDR3 sequence: CSVEGSQGTYNEQFF. As DNA, the CDR3 is TGCAGCGTTGAAGGATCCCAGGGTACCTACAATGAGCAGTTCTTC.

This clonotype has a handful of counts. The V call is TRBV7-8, the J call TRBJ1-1; the match to TRBD1 covers 9 bases. The CDR3 spans 16 residues. Germline CDR1 is SGHVS and CDR2 is FQNEAQ. The V and J ends lost 5 bases and 5 bases, in that order; junction bases with no gene match: 12. The CDR3 loop is CASSPRTGVVGTEAFF. CDR3 DNA sequence: TGTGCCAGCAGCCCCAGGACAGGGGTAGTTGGGACTGAAGCTTTCTTT.

Ten or more counts support this clonotype. This chain uses TRBV28 with TRBJ2-3, with 12 bases aligning to TRBD2. J was trimmed by 6 bases and V by 2 bases; bases with no gene match: 9. The germline V gene has CDR1 MDHEN and CDR2 SYDVKM. This CDR3 has 17 amino acids. CDR3 in DNA: TGTGCCAGCAGTTTAACTAGCGGGGGGTCCCTGAAGGATACGCAGTATTTT. Translated, it gives CASSLTSGGSLKDTQYF.

This chain links TRBV12-5 with TRBJ1-2, with 7 bases lining up with TRBD1. Germline V gene lookup returns CDR1 LGHNT and CDR2 FRNRAP. J lost 2 bases, V lost 6 bases, and 6 bases had no gene match. The CDR3 covers 14 residues. The CDR3 is CASGPVRGNYGYTF. The CDR3 bases are TGTGCTAGTGGCCCAGTCAGGGGGAACTATGGCTACACCTTC.

This sequence joins TRBV6-1 and TRBJ1-5; 8 nucleotides align to TRBD1. V gave up 6 bases and J gave up 4 bases; unmatched junction bases: 8. The CDR3 length is 15 residues. Per germline, CDR1 MNHNS and CDR2 SASEGT. The CDR3 protein is CASRKNRGSNQPQHF. DNA of the CDR3: TGTGCCAGCAGAAAAAACAGGGGGAGTAATCAGCCCCAGCATTTT.

The genes are TRBV27 and TRBJ2-1; D might be TRBD2 (5 bases). CDR1 and CDR2 from the germline V gene are MNHEY and SMNVEV (reference sequence). V shed 6 bases and J shed 1 base, with 13 bases lying between them. The CDR3 extends over 15 amino acids. The CDR3 sequence: CASSTPGNSYNEQFF. In DNA, the CDR3 is TGTGCCAGCAGCACCCCCGGGAATTCCTACAATGAGCAGTTCTTC.

The chain is built from TRBV3-1 and TRBJ1-1; possible D gene TRBD1, 6 bases. The CDR3 is 14 residues long. CDR1 LGHDT and CDR2 YNNKEL come from the germline V gene (reference sequence). V shed 4 bases and J shed 11 bases, with 20 bases lying between them. The CDR3 here is CASSPGKRGDRAFF. CDR3 nucleotide sequence: TGTGCCAGCAGCCCAGGGAAAAGGGGGGATCGGGCTTTCTTT.

The J gene is TRBJ1-1, the V gene TRBV7-6; TRBD1 agrees at 9 bases. The CDR3 length is 15 residues. The ends lost 5 bases at V and 0 bases at J; junction bases unmatched: 4. Germline loops: CDR1 SGHVS, CDR2 FNYEAQ. The CDR3 loop reads CASSRGQGMNTEAFF. As DNA, the CDR3 is TGTGCCAGCAGCCGAGGACAGGGGATGAACACTGAAGCTTTCTTT.

In its sample, this clonotype was seen many times. The J gene is TRBJ2-5, the V gene TRBV20-1; 12 nucleotides line up with TRBD1. V gave up 6 bases and J gave up 4 bases; unmatched junction bases: 9. CDR1 and CDR2 (germline): DFQATT, SNEGSKA (reference sequence). The CDR3 has 15 amino acids. CDR3 amino acids: CSARTWDRGRETQYF. CDR3 DNA sequence: TGCAGTGCGCGTACGTGGGACAGGGGGCGAGAGACCCAGTACTTC.